This T cell receptor beta chain was found in a study of response to subunit inactivated influenza vaccine. This clonotype was observed a single time. Its antigen remains unknown. The study's findings and limits: The study's authors posited that every seasonal influenza vaccination enlists few new T cells.

Each CDR3 protein is one row after TCRdb ran MiXCR on the RT-PCR reads. The table includes about half a million distinct CDR3 sequences, about 25% detected once. This CDR3 spans 15 amino acids. Germline V CDR1 and CDR2: SGHTA, FQGNSA. V lost 2 bases to trimming and J lost 4 bases; unmatched junction nucleotides: 5. The chain couples TRBV7-2 to TRBJ2-1; the match to TRBD2 covers 7 bases. Sequences were derived from CD4+ T cells sorted from PBMCs, sampled 5 days after vaccination. The clonotype was recovered from a man aged 45 to 65 who received an inactivated influenza vaccine. The CDR3 coding sequence is TGTGCCAGCAGCTTAACGGCGGGGGAGTACAATGAGCAGTTCTTC. This translates into CASSLTAGEYNEQFF.